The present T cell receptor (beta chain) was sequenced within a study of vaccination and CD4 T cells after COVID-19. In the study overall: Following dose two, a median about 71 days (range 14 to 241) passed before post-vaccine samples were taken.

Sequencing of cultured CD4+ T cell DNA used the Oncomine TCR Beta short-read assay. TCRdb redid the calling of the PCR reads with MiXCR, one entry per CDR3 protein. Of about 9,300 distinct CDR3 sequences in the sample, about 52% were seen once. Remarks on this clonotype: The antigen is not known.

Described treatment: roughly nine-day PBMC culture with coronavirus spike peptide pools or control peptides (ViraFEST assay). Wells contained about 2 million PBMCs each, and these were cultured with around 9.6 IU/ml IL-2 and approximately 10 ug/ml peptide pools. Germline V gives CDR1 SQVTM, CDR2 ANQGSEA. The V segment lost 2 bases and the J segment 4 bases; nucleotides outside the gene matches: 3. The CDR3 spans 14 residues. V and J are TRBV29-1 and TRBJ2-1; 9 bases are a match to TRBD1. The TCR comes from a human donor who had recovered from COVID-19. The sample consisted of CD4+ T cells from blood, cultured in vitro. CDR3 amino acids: CSVERDREYNEQFF. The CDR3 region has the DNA TGCAGCGTTGAACGGGACAGGGAATACAATGAGCAGTTCTTC.